These 23 T cell receptor beta chains were sequenced from one sample in a study of identical twins. TCRdb redid the calling of the 5' RACE reads with MiXCR, one entry per CDR3 protein. The sample contains a few hundred thousand distinct CDR3 sequences, roughly 15% of which appear only once. This same sample was also taken into another study, of yellow fever vaccine responses in identical twins.

Material: CD4+ T cells sorted from blood. Source of these receptors: a woman younger than 35 in good health.

In its sample, this clonotype was seen many times. The rearrangement joins TRBV4-1 to TRBJ2-1; a possible D gene is TRBD2 (7 bases). The length of the CDR3 is 19 residues. Between the trimmed V and J ends, which lost 0 bases and 7 bases, there was a span of 25 bases. From germline, CDR1 is MGHRA and CDR2 YSYEKL. CDR3: CASSQDRTGRAGERNEQFF. The CDR3 DNA sequence: TGCGCCAGCAGCCAAGATCGGACGGGGAGGGCAGGGGAAAGGAATGAGCAGTTCTTC.

This clonotype was seen only a few times. The rearrangement links TRBV5-1 to TRBJ2-6; the D gene is possibly TRBD1 (5 bases). Trimming stripped 3 bases from V and 0 bases from J, with 13 bases between. The length of the CDR3 is 17 residues. The germline V gene has CDR1 SGHRS and CDR2 YFSETQ. CDR3 bases: TGCGCCAGCAGCTCACAGGTACTAAGCTCTGGGGCCAACGTCCTGACTTTC. Translation gives CASSSQVLSSGANVLTF. Using reference TRBV5-1 and TRBJ2-6 for the parts outside the CDR3, the full variable domain is KAGVTQTPRYLIKTRGQQVTLSCSPISGHRSVSWYQQTPGQGLQFLFEYFSETQRNKGNFPGRFSGRQFSNSRSEMNVSTLELGDSALYLCASSSQVLSSGANVLTFGAGSRLTVL.

This clonotype has a handful of counts. The genes are TRBV4-1 and TRBJ2-2; possible D gene TRBD1, 5 bases. CDR1 is MGHRA and CDR2 is YSYEKL in the germline V gene. Trimming left V 6 bases short and J 2 bases short, with 10 bases between. This CDR3 spans 14 amino acids. The CDR3: CASRIQGNTGELFF. The CDR3 DNA follows: TGCGCCAGCAGGATCCAGGGTAACACCGGGGAGCTGTTTTTT.

This clonotype has only a few counts. The V gene is TRBV4-1, the J gene TRBJ1-5, with TRBD1 matching over 7 bases. Trimming at V came to 0 bases and at J to 4 bases, leaving 3 bases not matched to a gene. The CDR3 contains 15 residues. Germline-derived CDR1 and CDR2 are MGHRA and YSYEKL. This CDR3 reads CASSQDGRGNQPQHF. In DNA form, the CDR3 reads TGCGCCAGCAGCCAAGATGGCAGGGGGAATCAGCCCCAGCATTTT.

This clonotype was picked up a small number of times. The CDR3 region is CASSRTASSTDTQYF. Here the CDR3 DNA reads TGTGCCAGCAGCCGGACAGCCTCTAGCACAGATACGCAGTATTTT. J is TRBJ2-3 and V is TRBV6-1, with D possibly matching TRBD1 (6 bases). Per the germline V gene, CDR1 is MNHNS and CDR2 is SASEGT. This CDR3 has 15 residues. Trimming removed 6 bases at V and 0 bases at J, with 13 bases between.

In regard to this clonotype: One end of the junction is discordant with germline, which a read error may explain. The chain employs TRBV20-1 and TRBJ2-1; possibly TRBD2 for D (7 bases). Germline values: CDR1 DFQATT, CDR2 SNEGSKA (reference sequence). The CDR3 loop spans 16 amino acids. The CDR3 sequence is CCARPGGGASYNEQFF. CDR3 nucleotides: TGCTGTGCTAGACCGGGTGGGGGGGCCTCCTACAATGAGCAGTTCTTC.

In this sample, this clonotype turned up a few times. The J gene is TRBJ2-2, the V gene TRBV7-2; perhaps TRBD2 as D (6 bases). CDR1 and CDR2 from the germline V gene are SGHTA and FQGNSA. There are 16 residues in the CDR3. V was clipped by 2 bases and J by 0 bases, with 10 bases between them. The CDR3 protein is CASSLRAGTNTGELFF. CDR3 sequence (DNA): TGTGCCAGCAGCTTAAGGGCGGGGACGAACACCGGGGAGCTGTTTTTT.

This clonotype appeared a few times. The J gene is TRBJ2-3, the V gene TRBV27; 10 bases are shared with TRBD2. The V and J ends lost 5 bases and 4 bases, in that order; junction bases with no gene match: 6. CDR3 size: 15 residues. The germline V gene has CDR1 MNHEY and CDR2 SMNVEV (reference sequence). CDR3 in DNA: TGTGCCAGCAGTCCAGCGGGGGGGCGGGCAGATACGCAGTATTTT. Residues: CASSPAGGRADTQYF.

CDR3 loop: CASSPLRDREYNEQFF. The CDR3 bases are TGTGCCAGCAGTCCCCTCCGGGACAGGGAGTACAATGAGCAGTTCTTC. This rearrangement joins TRBV12-3 or TRBV12-4 to TRBJ2-1; 9 bases agree with TRBD1. V lost 5 bases to trimming and J lost 4 bases; unmatched junction nucleotides: 9. The CDR3 contains 16 residues.

In this sample, this clonotype turned up a few times. V is TRBV6-1 and J is TRBJ1-5, with TRBD1 as a possible D gene (5 bases). Per the germline V gene, CDR1 is MNHNS and CDR2 is SASEGT. The CDR3 totals 19 residues. V was shortened by 5 bases and J by 0 bases, with 23 bases between the two germline ends. The CDR3: CASSPSQDKGFYSNQPQHF. CDR3 DNA: TGTGCCAGCAGTCCCTCCCAGGACAAGGGCTTCTATAGCAATCAGCCCCAGCATTTT.

The chain recombines TRBV28 with TRBJ1-4; 9 bases fit TRBD1. The germline CDR1 and CDR2 sequences are MDHEN and SYDVKM. V gave up 8 bases and J gave up 2 bases; unmatched junction bases: 9. The CDR3 consists of 16 residues. CDR3 nucleotides: TGTGCCAGCCTGGACAGGGGAATGGGGACTAATGAAAAACTGTTTTTT. It encodes CASLDRGMGTNEKLFF.

The V call is TRBV7-2, the J call TRBJ1-6; D unresolved. Trimming removed 2 bases from V and 11 bases from J, with 13 bases in between. This CDR3 is 14 amino acids long. CDR1 is SGHTA, CDR2 FQGNSA, per germline. The CDR3 region has the DNA TGTGCCAGCAGCTTAAAGTTCGGAGATCCACCCCTCCACTTT. Translating it yields CASSLKFGDPPLHF.

This clonotype was seen many times. The rearrangement uses TRBV6-5 and TRBJ2-1, with D possibly matching TRBD2 (6 bases). The CDR3 loop spans 15 amino acids. Germline CDR1 and CDR2: MNHEY and SVGAGI. Trimming removed 0 bases at V and 9 bases at J, with 15 bases between. CDR3: CASSYSMTSKSEQFF. The DNA for the CDR3 is TGTGCCAGCAGTTACTCGATGACTAGTAAGAGTGAGCAGTTCTTC.

This chain uses TRBV20-1 with TRBJ2-5; no firm D call. Trimming took 4 bases from V and 4 from J, leaving 13 bases between them. Per germline, CDR1 DFQATT and CDR2 SNEGSKA (reference sequence). The CDR3 runs to 13 residues. The DNA for the CDR3 is TGCAGTGCTAAGTGGCGGTACGCAGAGACCCAGTACTTC. This translates into CSAKWRYAETQYF.

This clonotype turned up a few times. The gene calls are TRBV29-1 and TRBJ2-3; no clear D gene. V lost 6 bases, J lost 5 bases, and 18 bases lay in between. The CDR3 spans 14 residues. The germline V gene has CDR1 SQVTM and CDR2 ANQGSEA. The CDR3 DNA is TGCAGCGTACAATTAGGCGGTCGAAGAGATACGCAGTATTTT. Protein: CSVQLGGRRDTQYF.

This clonotype was counted between two and nine times. The rearrangement joins TRBV4-1 to TRBJ2-1; TRBD2 matches 8 bases. Germline lookup yields CDR1 MGHRA and CDR2 YSYEKL. The CDR3 covers 19 residues. J gave up 9 bases and V 3 bases, and 22 bases lay outside the gene matches. This CDR3 is CASSHPRTSQNLPRGEQFF. The CDR3 region has the DNA TGCGCCAGCAGCCACCCCCGGACTAGCCAAAACCTCCCCCGGGGTGAGCAGTTCTTC.

This clonotype was recorded at least ten times. V gene TRBV14 combines with J gene TRBJ2-7; TRBD2 aligns across 12 bases. Germline CDR1 SGHDN, CDR2 FVKESK. The V gene end was trimmed by 0 bases and the J gene end by 0 bases; junction bases not matched to a gene: 12. CDR3 length: 20 amino acids. The CDR3 coding sequence is TGTGCCAGCAGCCAAGATCTTAGGACTAGCGGGACAACCTACTCCTACGAGCAGTACTTC. Its protein product is CASSQDLRTSGTTYSYEQYF.

The rearrangement joins TRBV5-6 to TRBJ2-4; 8 bases are shared with TRBD1. The ends lost 5 bases at V and 9 bases at J; junction bases unmatched: 4. The CDR3 covers 12 residues. Per germline, CDR1 SGHDT and CDR2 YYEEEE. The CDR3 loop is CASSSDRGIQYF. The CDR3 region has the DNA TGTGCCAGCAGTAGTGACAGGGGCATTCAGTACTTC.

V gene TRBV18 combines with J gene TRBJ1-5; D ambiguous. Germline V gives CDR1 KGHSH, CDR2 LQKENI. V lost 3 bases and J lost 1, with 16 bases in between. This CDR3 is built from 17 residues. CDR3 amino acids: CASSPDGVDWSNQPQHF. DNA of the CDR3: TGTGCCAGCTCACCGGACGGCGTGGATTGGAGCAATCAGCCCCAGCATTTT.

This clonotype was counted between two and nine times. The chain combines TRBV12-3 or TRBV12-4 with TRBJ2-5; tentatively, D is TRBD2 (6 bases). The CDR3 length is 15 residues. Trimming took off 6 bases at V and 2 bases at J, with 16 bases between the two ends. The CDR3 nucleotides read TGTGCCAGCAGATCCTCCAGCGCGGGACAAGAGACCCAGTACTTC. It specifies CASRSSSAGQETQYF.

The chain recombines TRBV27 with TRBJ2-3, with D unresolved. V dropped 4 bases and J dropped 1 base, with 12 bases sitting between them. Looked up from germline, CDR1 is MNHEY and CDR2 is SMNVEV (reference sequence). The CDR3 length is 15 residues. The CDR3 nucleotides read TGTGCCAGCAGTTCTCTGACGTGGCGCACAGATACGCAGTATTTT. Protein product: CASSSLTWRTDTQYF.

This clonotype has more than one count but fewer than ten. The gene calls are TRBV20-1 and TRBJ2-3; possibly TRBD1 for D (5 bases). Germline CDR1 reads DFQATT; CDR2 reads SNEGSKA (reference sequence). The CDR3 loop spans 14 amino acids. V shed 5 bases and J shed 1 base, with 13 bases lying between them. CDR3 nucleotide sequence: TGCAGTGCTCGACAGTCCTTAGGCACAGATACGCAGTATTTT. It specifies CSARQSLGTDTQYF.

This clonotype occurred many times. The chain combines TRBV12-3 or TRBV12-4 with TRBJ2-1, with D possibly matching TRBD2 (6 bases). V was cut by 2 bases and J by 1 base, with 15 bases left in between. The CDR3 runs to 17 residues. In DNA form, the CDR3 reads TGTGCCAGCAGTTTACCACTAGCCTTTAGGTCCTACAATGAGCAGTTCTTC. It translates to CASSLPLAFRSYNEQFF.